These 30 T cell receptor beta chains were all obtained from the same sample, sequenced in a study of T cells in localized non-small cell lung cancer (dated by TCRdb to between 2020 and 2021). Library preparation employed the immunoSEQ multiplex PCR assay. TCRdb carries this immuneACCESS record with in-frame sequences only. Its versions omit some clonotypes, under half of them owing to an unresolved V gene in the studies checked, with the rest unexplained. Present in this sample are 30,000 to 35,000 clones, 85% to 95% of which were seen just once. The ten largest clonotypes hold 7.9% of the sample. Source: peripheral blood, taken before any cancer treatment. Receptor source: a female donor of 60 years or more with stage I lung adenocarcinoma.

The CDR3 region has the DNA TGTGCCAGCAGCTCCTTCGGGGGGCCGAACACCGGGGAGCTGTTTTTT. Its protein is CASSSFGGPNTGELFF. The chain carries TRBV11-2 and TRBJ2-2; D is perhaps TRBD2 (7 bases). The CDR3 has 16 amino acids. Germline-derived CDR1 and CDR2 are SGHAT and FQNNGV. V was shortened by 4 bases and J by 0 bases, with 12 bases between the two germline ends.

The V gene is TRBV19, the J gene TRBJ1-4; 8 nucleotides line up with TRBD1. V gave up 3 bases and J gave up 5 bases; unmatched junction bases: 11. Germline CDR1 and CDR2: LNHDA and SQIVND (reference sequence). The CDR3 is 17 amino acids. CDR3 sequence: CASSILPRTGMNEKLFF. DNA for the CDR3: TGTGCCAGTAGTATTCTGCCTCGGACAGGGATGAATGAAAAACTGTTTTTT.

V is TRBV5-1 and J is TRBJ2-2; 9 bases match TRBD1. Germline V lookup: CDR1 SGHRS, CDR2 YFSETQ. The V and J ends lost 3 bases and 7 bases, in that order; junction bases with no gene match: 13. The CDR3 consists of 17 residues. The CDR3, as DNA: TGCGCCAGCAGCTCCACACCGGGACAGGGATCCATCGGGGAGCTGTTTTTT. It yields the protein CASSSTPGQGSIGELFF.

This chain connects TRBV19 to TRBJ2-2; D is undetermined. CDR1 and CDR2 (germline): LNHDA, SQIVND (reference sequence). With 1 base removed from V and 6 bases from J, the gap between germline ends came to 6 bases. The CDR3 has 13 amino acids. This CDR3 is CASSIGYPGELFF. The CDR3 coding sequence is TGTGCCAGTAGTATAGGGTATCCCGGGGAGCTGTTTTTT.

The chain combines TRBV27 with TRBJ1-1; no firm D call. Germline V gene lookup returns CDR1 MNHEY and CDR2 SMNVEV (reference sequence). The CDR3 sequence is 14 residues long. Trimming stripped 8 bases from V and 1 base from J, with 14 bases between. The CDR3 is CASGSFGENTEAFF. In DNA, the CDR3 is TGTGCCAGCGGGAGCTTCGGGGAGAACACTGAAGCTTTCTTT.

This CDR3 reads CASSLGTSGNEQFF. The CDR3 DNA follows: TGTGCCAGCAGCTTGGGGACTAGCGGCAATGAGCAGTTCTTC. This chain uses TRBV7-3 with TRBJ2-1; TRBD2 matches 11 bases. The CDR3 is 14 amino acids. Per germline, CDR1 SGHTA and CDR2 FQGTGA. The V segment lost 3 bases and the J segment 6 bases; nucleotides outside the gene matches: 1.

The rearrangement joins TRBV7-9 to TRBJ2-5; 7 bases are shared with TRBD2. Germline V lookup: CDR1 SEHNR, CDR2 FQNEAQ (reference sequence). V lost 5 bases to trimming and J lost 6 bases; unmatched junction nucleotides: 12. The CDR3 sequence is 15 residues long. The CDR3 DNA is TGTGCCAGCAGCCCCCCTGAACTAGCGATACAGACCCAGTACTTC. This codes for CASSPPELAIQTQYF.

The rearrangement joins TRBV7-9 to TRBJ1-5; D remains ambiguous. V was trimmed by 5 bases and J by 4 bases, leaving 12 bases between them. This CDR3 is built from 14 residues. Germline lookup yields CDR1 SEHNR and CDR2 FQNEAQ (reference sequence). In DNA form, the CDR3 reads TGTGCCAGCAGCCCACAGACGATAAATCAGCCCCAGCATTTT. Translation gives CASSPQTINQPQHF.

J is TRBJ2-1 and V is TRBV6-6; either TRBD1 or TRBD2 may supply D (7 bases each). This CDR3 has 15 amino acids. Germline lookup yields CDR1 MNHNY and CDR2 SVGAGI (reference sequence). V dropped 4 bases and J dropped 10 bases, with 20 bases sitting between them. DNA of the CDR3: TGTGCCAGCAGTTGGCAGGGGGGGGCGATAGGGGAGCAGTTCTTC. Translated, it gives CASSWQGGAIGEQFF.

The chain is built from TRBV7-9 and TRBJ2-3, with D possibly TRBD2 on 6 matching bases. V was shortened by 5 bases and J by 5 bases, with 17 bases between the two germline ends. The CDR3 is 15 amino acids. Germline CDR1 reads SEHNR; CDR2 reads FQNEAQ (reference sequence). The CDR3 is CASSPPGRRGDTQYF. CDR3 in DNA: TGTGCCAGCAGCCCCCCCGGAAGGCGGGGAGATACGCAGTATTTT. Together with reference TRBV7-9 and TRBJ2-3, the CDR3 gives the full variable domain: DTGVSQNPRHKITKRGQNVTFRCDPISEHNRLYWYRQTLGQGPEFLTYFQNEAQLEKSRLLSDRFSAERPKGSFSTLEIQRTEQGDSAMYLCASSPPGRRGDTQYFGPGTRLTVL.

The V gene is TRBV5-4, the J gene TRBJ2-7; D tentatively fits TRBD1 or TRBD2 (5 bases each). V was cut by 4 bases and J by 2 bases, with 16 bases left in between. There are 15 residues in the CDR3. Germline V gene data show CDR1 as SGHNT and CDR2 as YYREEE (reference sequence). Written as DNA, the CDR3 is TGTGCCAGCAGCCTGAGACAGAGGGCCCCCTACGAGCAGTACTTC. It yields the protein CASSLRQRAPYEQYF.

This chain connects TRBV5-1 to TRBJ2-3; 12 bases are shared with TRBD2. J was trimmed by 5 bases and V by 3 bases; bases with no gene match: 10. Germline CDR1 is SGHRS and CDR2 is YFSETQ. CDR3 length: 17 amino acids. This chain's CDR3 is CASSSAASGGAVDTQYF. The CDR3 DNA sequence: TGCGCCAGCAGCTCGGCGGCTAGCGGGGGGGCCGTAGATACGCAGTATTTT.

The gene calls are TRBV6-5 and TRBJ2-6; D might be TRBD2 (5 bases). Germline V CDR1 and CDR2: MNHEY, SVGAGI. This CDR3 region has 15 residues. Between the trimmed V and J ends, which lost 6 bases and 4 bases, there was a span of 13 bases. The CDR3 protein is CASSYPGWGANVLTF. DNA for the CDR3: TGTGCCAGCAGCTATCCGGGGTGGGGGGCCAACGTCCTGACTTTC.

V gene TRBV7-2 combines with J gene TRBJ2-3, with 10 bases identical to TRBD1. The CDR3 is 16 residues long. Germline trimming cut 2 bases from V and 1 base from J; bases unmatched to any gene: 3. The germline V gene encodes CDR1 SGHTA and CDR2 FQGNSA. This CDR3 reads CASSLLGQGGTDTQYF. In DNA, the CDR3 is TGTGCCAGCAGCTTACTCGGACAGGGGGGCACAGATACGCAGTATTTT. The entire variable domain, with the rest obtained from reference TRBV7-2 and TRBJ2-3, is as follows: GAGVSQSPSNKVTEKGKDVELRCDPISGHTALYWYRQSLGQGLEFLIYFQGNSAPDKSGLPSDRFSAERTGGSVSTLTIQRTQQEDSAVYLCASSLLGQGGTDTQYFGPGTRLTVL.

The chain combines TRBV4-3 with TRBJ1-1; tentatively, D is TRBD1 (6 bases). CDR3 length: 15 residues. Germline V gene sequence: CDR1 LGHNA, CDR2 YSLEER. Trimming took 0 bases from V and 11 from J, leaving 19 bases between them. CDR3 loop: CASSQDSPQTGRAFF. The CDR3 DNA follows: TGCGCCAGCAGCCAAGATTCCCCTCAGACAGGAAGGGCTTTCTTT.

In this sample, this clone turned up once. The CDR3 loop is CASSSQPNGGQETQYF. As DNA, the CDR3 is TGCGCCAGCAGCTCCCAGCCCAACGGGGGGCAAGAGACCCAGTACTTC. V gene TRBV5-1 combines with J gene TRBJ2-5, with 7 bases fitting TRBD2. With 3 bases clipped from V and 2 bases from J, the junction kept 10 bases outside the gene matches. Germline V CDR1 and CDR2: SGHRS, YFSETQ. The CDR3 runs 16 residues.

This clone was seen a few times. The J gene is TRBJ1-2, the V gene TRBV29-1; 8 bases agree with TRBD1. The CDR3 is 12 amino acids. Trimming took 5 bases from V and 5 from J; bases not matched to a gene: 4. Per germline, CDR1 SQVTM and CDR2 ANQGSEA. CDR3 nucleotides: TGCAGCGTTTTGACAGGGGAGTATGGCTACACCTTC. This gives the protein CSVLTGEYGYTF.

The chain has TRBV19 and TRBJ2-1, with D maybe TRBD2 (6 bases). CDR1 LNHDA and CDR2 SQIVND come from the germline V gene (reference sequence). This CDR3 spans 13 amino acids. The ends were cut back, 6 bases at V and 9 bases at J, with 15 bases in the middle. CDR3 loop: CASSSGSRVEQFF. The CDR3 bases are TGTGCCAGTAGCTCCGGGAGTAGGGTTGAGCAGTTCTTC.

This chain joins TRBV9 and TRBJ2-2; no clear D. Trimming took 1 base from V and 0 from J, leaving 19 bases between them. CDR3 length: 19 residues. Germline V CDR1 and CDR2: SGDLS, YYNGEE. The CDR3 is CASSVSLGRIIPNTGELFF. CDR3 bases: TGTGCCAGCAGCGTATCCCTAGGCAGGATTATACCGAACACCGGGGAGCTGTTTTTT.

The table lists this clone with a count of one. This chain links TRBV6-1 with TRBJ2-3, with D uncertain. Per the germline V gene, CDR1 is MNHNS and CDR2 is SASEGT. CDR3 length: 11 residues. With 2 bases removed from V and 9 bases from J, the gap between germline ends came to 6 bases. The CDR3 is CASSEPRTQYF. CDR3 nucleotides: TGTGCCAGCAGTGAACCCAGGACGCAGTATTTT.

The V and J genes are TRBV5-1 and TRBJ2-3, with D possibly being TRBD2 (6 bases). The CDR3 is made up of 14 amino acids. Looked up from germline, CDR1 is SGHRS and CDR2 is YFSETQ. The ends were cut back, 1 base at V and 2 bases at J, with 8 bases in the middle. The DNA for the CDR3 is TGCGCCAGCAGCTTGACGGGGGACACAGATACGCAGTATTTT. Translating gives CASSLTGDTDTQYF.

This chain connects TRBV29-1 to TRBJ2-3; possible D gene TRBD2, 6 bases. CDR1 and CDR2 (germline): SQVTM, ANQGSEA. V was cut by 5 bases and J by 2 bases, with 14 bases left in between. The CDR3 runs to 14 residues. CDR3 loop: CSVQGGEVTDTQYF. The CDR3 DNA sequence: TGCAGCGTTCAAGGAGGGGAGGTCACAGATACGCAGTATTTT.

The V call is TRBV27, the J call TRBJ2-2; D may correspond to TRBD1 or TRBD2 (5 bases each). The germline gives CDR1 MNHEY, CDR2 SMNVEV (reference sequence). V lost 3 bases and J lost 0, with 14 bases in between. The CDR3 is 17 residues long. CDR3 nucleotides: TGTGCCAGCAGTTTTAGGGGTGCGGGTACGAACACCGGGGAGCTGTTTTTT. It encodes CASSFRGAGTNTGELFF.

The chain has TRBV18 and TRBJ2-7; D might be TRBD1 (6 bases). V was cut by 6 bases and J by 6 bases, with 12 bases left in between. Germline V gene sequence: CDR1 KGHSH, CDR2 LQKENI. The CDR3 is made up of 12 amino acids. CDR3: CASSLLGGEQYV. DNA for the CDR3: TGTGCCAGCTCCCTTCTAGGGGGCGAGCAGTACGTC.

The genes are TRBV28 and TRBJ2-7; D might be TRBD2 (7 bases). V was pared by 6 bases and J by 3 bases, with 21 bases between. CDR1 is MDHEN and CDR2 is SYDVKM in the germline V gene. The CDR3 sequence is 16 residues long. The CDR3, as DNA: TGTGCCAGCAGCCGACTGGGGGGCGGCGGGGGCTACGAGCAGTACTTC. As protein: CASSRLGGGGGYEQYF. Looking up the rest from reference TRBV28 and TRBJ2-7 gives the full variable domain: DVKVTQSSRYLVKRTGEKVFLECVQDMDHENMFWYRQDPGLGLRLIYFSYDVKMKEKGDIPEGYSVSREKKERFSLILESASTNQTSMYLCASSRLGGGGGYEQYFGPGTRLTVT.

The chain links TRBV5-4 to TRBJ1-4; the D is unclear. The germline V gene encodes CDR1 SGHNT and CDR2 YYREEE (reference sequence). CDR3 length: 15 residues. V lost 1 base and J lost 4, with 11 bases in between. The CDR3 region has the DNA TGTGCCAGCAGCTTGAAGTCAGCTATTAATGAAAAACTGTTTTTT. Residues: CASSLKSAINEKLFF.

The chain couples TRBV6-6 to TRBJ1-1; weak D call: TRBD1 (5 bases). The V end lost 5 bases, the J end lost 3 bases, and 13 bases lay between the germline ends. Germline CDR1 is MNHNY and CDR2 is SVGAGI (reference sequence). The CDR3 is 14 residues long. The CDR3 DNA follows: TGTGCCAGCAGTATTCTGGGCAGGGACACTGAAGCTTTCTTT. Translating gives CASSILGRDTEAFF.

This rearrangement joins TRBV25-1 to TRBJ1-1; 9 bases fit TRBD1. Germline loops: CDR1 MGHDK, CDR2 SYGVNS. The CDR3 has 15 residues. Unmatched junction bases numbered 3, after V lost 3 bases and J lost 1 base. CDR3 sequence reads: CASSDPGQGNTEAFF. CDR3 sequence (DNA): TGTGCCAGCAGTGACCCGGGACAGGGGAACACTGAAGCTTTCTTT.

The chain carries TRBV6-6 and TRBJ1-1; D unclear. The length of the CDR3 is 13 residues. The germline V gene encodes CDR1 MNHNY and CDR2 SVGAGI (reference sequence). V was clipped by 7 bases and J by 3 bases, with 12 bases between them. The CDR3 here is CASKDAVYTEAFF. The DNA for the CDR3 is TGTGCCAGCAAGGACGCGGTATACACTGAAGCTTTCTTT.

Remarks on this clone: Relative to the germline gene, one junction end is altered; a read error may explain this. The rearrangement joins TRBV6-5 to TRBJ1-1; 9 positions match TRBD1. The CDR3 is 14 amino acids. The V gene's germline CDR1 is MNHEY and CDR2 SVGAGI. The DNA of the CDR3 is TGTGCCAGCAGTCCCGGGACAGGGAACGCTGAAGCTTTCTTT. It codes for CASSPGTGNAEAFF.